This TCR beta chain was recovered during a study of blood T cell repertoires in COVID-19. Study overall: Acute and convalescent COVID-19 samples came from the United States, Italy and Spain. Nucleic acid was either cDNA or gDNA, and it came from T cells, B-cell-depleted T cells, or PBMCs.

Original processing notes: The assay estimated nucleated cells by amplifying reference gene primers. Using immunoSEQ multiplex PCR, the repertoire was profiled, and TCRdb retains in-frame clones only, with some absent. V and J calls and clone size are copied from that table; D and trimming were computed from the DNA. The table records 310,000 or so clones, around 89% of them present only once. V lost 10 bases to trimming and J lost 0 bases, with 17 bases between them. The length of the CDR3 is 15 residues. Per the germline V gene, CDR1 is SNHLY and CDR2 is FYNNEI. Everyone who took part was roughly 18 to 95 years old, and they came from about 23 US areas.

Sample: PBMCs or T cells enriched from blood (not recorded which). This TCR was sampled from a woman aged 40 to 55 who had recovered from COVID-19. The V gene is TRBV2, the J gene TRBJ2-3; D is perhaps TRBD2 (7 bases). Here the CDR3 reads CATRYGGASTDTQYF. CDR3 DNA: TGTGCCACCCGATATGGGGGGGCTAGCACAGATACGCAGTATTTT.